The 2 T cell receptor beta chains reported below all come from one sample, sequenced in a study of CD8+ T cells in alopecia areata. RNA was extracted and reverse transcribed into cDNA as the sequencing template. The method was immunoSEQ multiplex PCR; TCRdb's version includes in-frame clones alone and lacks a portion of them. The table lists more than 90,000 clones, about two fifths of them singletons, with about 3.1% in the top ten. Sequenced sample: CD4+ T cells sorted from blood. All receptors derive from a human donor with alopecia areata.

V is TRBV28 and J is TRBJ1-1; 10 nucleotides align to TRBD1. The CDR3 runs 13 residues. J lost 7 bases, V lost 6 bases, and 5 bases had no gene match. The V gene's germline CDR1 is MDHEN and CDR2 SYDVKM. CDR3 nucleotides: TGTGCCAGCAGCTCCGGACAGGGGGATGAAGCTTTCTTT. Translation gives CASSSGQGDEAFF.

A few counts support this clone. The rearrangement links TRBV29-1 to TRBJ2-7; TRBD2 aligns across 7 bases. After removal of 2 bases from V and 6 bases from J, the junction contained 7 bases not matched to a gene. Per germline, CDR1 SQVTM and CDR2 ANQGSEA. The CDR3 has 13 amino acids. The CDR3 coding sequence is TGCAGCGTTGAAATCTTGCGGGAGAGCGAGCAGTACTTC. Its translation is CSVEILRESEQYF.